What follows are 19 T cell receptor beta chains derived from one specimen sequenced in a study of blood T cells in healthy people across ages (dated by TCRdb to 2013 to 2016). Receptors were amplified or captured by 5' RACE. For sequencing, an Illumina HiSeq 2500 was employed. A second PCR of roughly 7 to 12 cycles was run with a J-beta primer mix and a sample-barcoded 5' primer. Starting from the raw public reads, TCRdb applied fastp trimming at Q25, assembled clones with MiXCR and retained in-frame beta chains. Every entry covers one CDR3 protein and lists the most common genes and DNA from its rows. Counted in this sample were around 1.7 million distinct CDR3 sequences; 28% of them appeared once. The top ten clones comprise 7.7% of the sample. Sequencing used blood. These receptors all stem from a woman aged 30 to 39 in good health.

On this clonotype itself: Germline and junction disagree at one end, which may indicate a read error. This sequence joins TRBV29-1 and TRBJ2-3; TRBD2 agrees at 9 bases. Germline CDR1 reads SQVTM; CDR2 reads ANQGSEA. The CDR3 consists of 14 residues. CDR3 in DNA: TGCAGCGTTTCAGTAGCGGGAGCGACAGATACGCGGTATTTT. This translates into CSVSVAGATDTRYF.

This clonotype was seen ten or more times. The chain links TRBV29-1 to TRBJ2-5; D remains unclear. The CDR3 totals 11 residues. Per germline, CDR1 SQVTM and CDR2 ANQGSEA. Trimming removed 6 bases from V and 5 bases from J, with 10 bases in between. CDR3 coding DNA: TGCAGCGTCGAACGTACTGAGACCCAGTACTTC. It translates to CSVERTETQYF.

This clonotype has at least ten counts. The rearrangement links TRBV29-1 to TRBJ2-5; TRBD2 is a possible D gene (6 bases). Germline V gene sequence: CDR1 SQVTM, CDR2 ANQGSEA. V lost 7 bases to trimming and J lost 4 bases, with 19 bases between them. The CDR3 extends over 14 amino acids. CDR3 sequence (DNA): TGCAGCGGGCGGGATGCAAATCCAAGAGAGACCCAGTACTTC. Protein product: CSGRDANPRETQYF.

Only a few counts were recorded for this clonotype. The chain recombines TRBV18 with TRBJ2-3, with a weak D call TRBD1 (5 bases). V was cut by 0 bases and J by 4 bases, with 17 bases left in between. This CDR3 has 17 amino acids. Germline values: CDR1 KGHSH, CDR2 LQKENI. The CDR3 nucleotides are TGTGCCAGCTCACCACCCTGGACCAGGCAAGGGGCAGATACGCAGTATTTT. Translated: CASSPPWTRQGADTQYF.

The CDR3 is CATVDQGNTEAFF. CDR3 in DNA: TGTGCCACCGTCGACCAGGGGAACACTGAAGCTTTCTTT. J is TRBJ1-1 and V is TRBV24-1; possible D gene TRBD1, 5 bases. The CDR3 runs 13 residues. Trimming took 9 bases from V and 1 from J, leaving 11 bases between them. The germline V gene has CDR1 KGHDR and CDR2 SFDVKD.

Here the CDR3 DNA reads TGTGCCAGCAGCGCTAGCGGAGGCCGAACCGGGGAGCTGTTTTTT. Translation: CASSASGGRTGELFF. The chain has TRBV11-3 and TRBJ2-2, with TRBD2 matching over 7 bases. Germline V lookup: CDR1 SGHNT, CDR2 YENEEA. Germline trimming cut 5 bases from V and 5 bases from J; bases unmatched to any gene: 8. The CDR3 is made up of 15 amino acids. Together with reference TRBV11-3 and TRBJ2-2, the CDR3 gives the full variable domain: EAGVVQSPRYKIIEKKQPVAFWCNPISGHNTLYWYLQNLGQGPELLIRYENEEAVDDSQLPKDRFSAERLKGVDSTLKIQPAELGDSAVYLCASSASGGRTGELFFGEGSRLTVL.

This sequence joins TRBV20-1 and TRBJ2-3, with 12 bases identical to TRBD2. This CDR3 contains 16 residues. Germline CDR1 and CDR2: DFQATT and SNEGSKA (reference sequence). The V and J ends lost 3 bases and 2 bases, in that order; junction bases with no gene match: 6. CDR3 nucleotide sequence: TGCAGTGCTAGGGCTCTAGCGGGGGGGCCCACAGATACGCAGTATTTT. This gives the protein CSARALAGGPTDTQYF.

This clonotype was counted only a few times. This chain connects TRBV4-1 to TRBJ2-3; no clear D gene. V was trimmed by 5 bases and J by 0 bases, leaving 18 bases between them. The CDR3 consists of 17 residues. The V gene's germline CDR1 is MGHRA and CDR2 YSYEKL. CDR3 residues: CASSSQPTATSTDTQYF. The CDR3 coding sequence is TGCGCCAGCAGCTCCCAGCCCACAGCTACTAGCACAGATACGCAGTATTTT.

Only a few counts were recorded for this clonotype. J is TRBJ2-3 and V is TRBV20-1, with 14 positions matching TRBD2. The CDR3 sequence is 19 residues long. After removal of 3 bases from V and 5 bases from J, the junction contained 16 bases not matched to a gene. Looked up from germline, CDR1 is DFQATT and CDR2 is SNEGSKA (reference sequence). The CDR3 DNA follows: TGCAGTGCTAGGAGCCCCTGGACTAGCGGGGGGATCCAGGGAGATACGCAGTATTTT. Translated: CSARSPWTSGGIQGDTQYF.

This clonotype was observed a few times. The CDR3 loop is CASSYPGVGGDNEQFF. CDR3 sequence (DNA): TGTGCCAGCAGTTACCCCGGGGTGGGGGGTGACAATGAGCAGTTCTTC. The chain joins TRBV6-5 to TRBJ2-1; TRBD2 might be the D (6 bases). Trimming cost V 2 bases and J 5 bases, with 16 bases left between them. The CDR3 sequence is 16 residues long. Per the germline V gene, CDR1 is MNHEY and CDR2 is SVGAGI.

Notes on this clonotype: This may arise from a read error, as a much more abundant clone is one base away. V is TRBV12-3 or TRBV12-4 and J is TRBJ2-7; D is uncertain. This CDR3 has 15 amino acids. Trimming left V 1 base short and J 0 bases short, with 10 bases between. CDR3: CASSLVRRLSYEQYF. DNA for the CDR3: TGTGCCAGCAGTTTAGTGCGCAGGCTCTCCTACGAGCAGTACTTC.

This chain joins TRBV5-6 and TRBJ1-6; maybe TRBD1 (6 bases). Per the germline V gene, CDR1 is SGHDT and CDR2 is YYEEEE. The CDR3 runs 19 residues. The V end was cut by 6 bases, the J end by 0 bases, with 22 bases between. The CDR3 reads CASILSGGPSISYNSPLHF. The DNA for the CDR3 is TGTGCCAGCATCCTATCTGGGGGCCCAAGCATCTCCTATAATTCACCCCTCCACTTT. Together with reference TRBV5-6 and TRBJ1-6, the CDR3 gives the full variable domain: DAGVTQSPTHLIKTRGQQVTLRCSPKSGHDTVSWYQQALGQGPQFIFQYYEEEERQRGNFPDRFSGHQFPNYSSELNVNALLLGDSALYLCASILSGGPSISYNSPLHFGNGTRLTVT.

V is TRBV18 and J is TRBJ2-4, with no clear D. Germline values: CDR1 KGHSH, CDR2 LQKENI. CDR3 length equals 16 residues. Between the trimmed V and J ends, which lost 3 bases and 0 bases, there was a span of 12 bases. The CDR3 spells CASSPGLTVAKNIQYF. The CDR3 DNA reads as TGTGCCAGCTCACCGGGATTAACGGTAGCCAAAAACATTCAGTACTTC.

This clonotype was recorded a few times. The gene calls are TRBV7-2 and TRBJ2-7; D gene unclear. Trimming stripped 2 bases from V and 3 bases from J, with 8 bases between. The CDR3 loop spans 13 amino acids. Per the germline V gene, CDR1 is SGHTA and CDR2 is FQGNSA. CDR3 residues: CASSLYPYYEQYF. In nucleotides, the CDR3 is TGTGCCAGCAGCTTATACCCCTACTACGAGCAGTACTTC.

The rearrangement uses TRBV29-1 and TRBJ1-1; the match to TRBD1 covers 7 bases. Germline assignment: CDR1 SQVTM and CDR2 ANQGSEA. The CDR3 runs to 11 residues. V trimming: 6 bases; J trimming: 10 bases; junction bases outside the gene matches: 8. In nucleotides, the CDR3 is TGCAGCGTGACAGGGACGGTTGGAGCTTTCTTT. This encodes CSVTGTVGAFF.

Many counts were recorded for this clonotype. The chain combines TRBV6-5 with TRBJ2-7; 7 bases are a match to TRBD2. The CDR3 spans 14 residues. Germline assignment: CDR1 MNHEY and CDR2 SVGAGI. V shed 0 bases and J 7 bases; nucleotides not matched to a gene: 6. The CDR3 sequence: CASSYSAGVGEQYF. CDR3 coding DNA: TGTGCCAGCAGTTACTCTGCGGGGGTAGGGGAGCAGTACTTC.

A word on this clonotype: This may arise from a read error, as a much more abundant clone is one base away. The genes are TRBV9 and TRBJ2-3; no reliable D call. V was clipped by 4 bases and J by 5 bases, with 11 bases between them. There are 13 residues in the CDR3. Per germline, CDR1 SGDLS and CDR2 YYNGEE. Here the CDR3 reads CASSPRARDTQYF. The CDR3 DNA follows: TGTGCCAGCAGCCCACGAGCAAGAGATACGCAGTATTTT.

This clonotype was seen a few times. The V gene is TRBV4-1, the J gene TRBJ2-5, with 10 nucleotides matching TRBD2. This CDR3 is built from 17 residues. V shed 0 bases and J 11 bases; nucleotides not matched to a gene: 15. Germline V CDR1 and CDR2: MGHRA, YSYEKL. This CDR3 is CASSQDPSGGSYNEQYF. In nucleotides, the CDR3 is TGCGCCAGCAGCCAAGATCCTAGCGGGGGTTCCTACAATGAGCAGTACTTC.

This clonotype was detected a few times. The CDR3 sequence: CASKEYSNQPQHF. CDR3 in DNA: TGTGCCAGCAAGGAATATAGCAATCAGCCCCAGCATTTT. The chain couples TRBV6-1 to TRBJ1-5; D is undetermined. V dropped 7 bases and J dropped 0 bases, with 7 bases sitting between them. CDR3 length: 13 residues. Germline assignment: CDR1 MNHNS and CDR2 SASEGT.